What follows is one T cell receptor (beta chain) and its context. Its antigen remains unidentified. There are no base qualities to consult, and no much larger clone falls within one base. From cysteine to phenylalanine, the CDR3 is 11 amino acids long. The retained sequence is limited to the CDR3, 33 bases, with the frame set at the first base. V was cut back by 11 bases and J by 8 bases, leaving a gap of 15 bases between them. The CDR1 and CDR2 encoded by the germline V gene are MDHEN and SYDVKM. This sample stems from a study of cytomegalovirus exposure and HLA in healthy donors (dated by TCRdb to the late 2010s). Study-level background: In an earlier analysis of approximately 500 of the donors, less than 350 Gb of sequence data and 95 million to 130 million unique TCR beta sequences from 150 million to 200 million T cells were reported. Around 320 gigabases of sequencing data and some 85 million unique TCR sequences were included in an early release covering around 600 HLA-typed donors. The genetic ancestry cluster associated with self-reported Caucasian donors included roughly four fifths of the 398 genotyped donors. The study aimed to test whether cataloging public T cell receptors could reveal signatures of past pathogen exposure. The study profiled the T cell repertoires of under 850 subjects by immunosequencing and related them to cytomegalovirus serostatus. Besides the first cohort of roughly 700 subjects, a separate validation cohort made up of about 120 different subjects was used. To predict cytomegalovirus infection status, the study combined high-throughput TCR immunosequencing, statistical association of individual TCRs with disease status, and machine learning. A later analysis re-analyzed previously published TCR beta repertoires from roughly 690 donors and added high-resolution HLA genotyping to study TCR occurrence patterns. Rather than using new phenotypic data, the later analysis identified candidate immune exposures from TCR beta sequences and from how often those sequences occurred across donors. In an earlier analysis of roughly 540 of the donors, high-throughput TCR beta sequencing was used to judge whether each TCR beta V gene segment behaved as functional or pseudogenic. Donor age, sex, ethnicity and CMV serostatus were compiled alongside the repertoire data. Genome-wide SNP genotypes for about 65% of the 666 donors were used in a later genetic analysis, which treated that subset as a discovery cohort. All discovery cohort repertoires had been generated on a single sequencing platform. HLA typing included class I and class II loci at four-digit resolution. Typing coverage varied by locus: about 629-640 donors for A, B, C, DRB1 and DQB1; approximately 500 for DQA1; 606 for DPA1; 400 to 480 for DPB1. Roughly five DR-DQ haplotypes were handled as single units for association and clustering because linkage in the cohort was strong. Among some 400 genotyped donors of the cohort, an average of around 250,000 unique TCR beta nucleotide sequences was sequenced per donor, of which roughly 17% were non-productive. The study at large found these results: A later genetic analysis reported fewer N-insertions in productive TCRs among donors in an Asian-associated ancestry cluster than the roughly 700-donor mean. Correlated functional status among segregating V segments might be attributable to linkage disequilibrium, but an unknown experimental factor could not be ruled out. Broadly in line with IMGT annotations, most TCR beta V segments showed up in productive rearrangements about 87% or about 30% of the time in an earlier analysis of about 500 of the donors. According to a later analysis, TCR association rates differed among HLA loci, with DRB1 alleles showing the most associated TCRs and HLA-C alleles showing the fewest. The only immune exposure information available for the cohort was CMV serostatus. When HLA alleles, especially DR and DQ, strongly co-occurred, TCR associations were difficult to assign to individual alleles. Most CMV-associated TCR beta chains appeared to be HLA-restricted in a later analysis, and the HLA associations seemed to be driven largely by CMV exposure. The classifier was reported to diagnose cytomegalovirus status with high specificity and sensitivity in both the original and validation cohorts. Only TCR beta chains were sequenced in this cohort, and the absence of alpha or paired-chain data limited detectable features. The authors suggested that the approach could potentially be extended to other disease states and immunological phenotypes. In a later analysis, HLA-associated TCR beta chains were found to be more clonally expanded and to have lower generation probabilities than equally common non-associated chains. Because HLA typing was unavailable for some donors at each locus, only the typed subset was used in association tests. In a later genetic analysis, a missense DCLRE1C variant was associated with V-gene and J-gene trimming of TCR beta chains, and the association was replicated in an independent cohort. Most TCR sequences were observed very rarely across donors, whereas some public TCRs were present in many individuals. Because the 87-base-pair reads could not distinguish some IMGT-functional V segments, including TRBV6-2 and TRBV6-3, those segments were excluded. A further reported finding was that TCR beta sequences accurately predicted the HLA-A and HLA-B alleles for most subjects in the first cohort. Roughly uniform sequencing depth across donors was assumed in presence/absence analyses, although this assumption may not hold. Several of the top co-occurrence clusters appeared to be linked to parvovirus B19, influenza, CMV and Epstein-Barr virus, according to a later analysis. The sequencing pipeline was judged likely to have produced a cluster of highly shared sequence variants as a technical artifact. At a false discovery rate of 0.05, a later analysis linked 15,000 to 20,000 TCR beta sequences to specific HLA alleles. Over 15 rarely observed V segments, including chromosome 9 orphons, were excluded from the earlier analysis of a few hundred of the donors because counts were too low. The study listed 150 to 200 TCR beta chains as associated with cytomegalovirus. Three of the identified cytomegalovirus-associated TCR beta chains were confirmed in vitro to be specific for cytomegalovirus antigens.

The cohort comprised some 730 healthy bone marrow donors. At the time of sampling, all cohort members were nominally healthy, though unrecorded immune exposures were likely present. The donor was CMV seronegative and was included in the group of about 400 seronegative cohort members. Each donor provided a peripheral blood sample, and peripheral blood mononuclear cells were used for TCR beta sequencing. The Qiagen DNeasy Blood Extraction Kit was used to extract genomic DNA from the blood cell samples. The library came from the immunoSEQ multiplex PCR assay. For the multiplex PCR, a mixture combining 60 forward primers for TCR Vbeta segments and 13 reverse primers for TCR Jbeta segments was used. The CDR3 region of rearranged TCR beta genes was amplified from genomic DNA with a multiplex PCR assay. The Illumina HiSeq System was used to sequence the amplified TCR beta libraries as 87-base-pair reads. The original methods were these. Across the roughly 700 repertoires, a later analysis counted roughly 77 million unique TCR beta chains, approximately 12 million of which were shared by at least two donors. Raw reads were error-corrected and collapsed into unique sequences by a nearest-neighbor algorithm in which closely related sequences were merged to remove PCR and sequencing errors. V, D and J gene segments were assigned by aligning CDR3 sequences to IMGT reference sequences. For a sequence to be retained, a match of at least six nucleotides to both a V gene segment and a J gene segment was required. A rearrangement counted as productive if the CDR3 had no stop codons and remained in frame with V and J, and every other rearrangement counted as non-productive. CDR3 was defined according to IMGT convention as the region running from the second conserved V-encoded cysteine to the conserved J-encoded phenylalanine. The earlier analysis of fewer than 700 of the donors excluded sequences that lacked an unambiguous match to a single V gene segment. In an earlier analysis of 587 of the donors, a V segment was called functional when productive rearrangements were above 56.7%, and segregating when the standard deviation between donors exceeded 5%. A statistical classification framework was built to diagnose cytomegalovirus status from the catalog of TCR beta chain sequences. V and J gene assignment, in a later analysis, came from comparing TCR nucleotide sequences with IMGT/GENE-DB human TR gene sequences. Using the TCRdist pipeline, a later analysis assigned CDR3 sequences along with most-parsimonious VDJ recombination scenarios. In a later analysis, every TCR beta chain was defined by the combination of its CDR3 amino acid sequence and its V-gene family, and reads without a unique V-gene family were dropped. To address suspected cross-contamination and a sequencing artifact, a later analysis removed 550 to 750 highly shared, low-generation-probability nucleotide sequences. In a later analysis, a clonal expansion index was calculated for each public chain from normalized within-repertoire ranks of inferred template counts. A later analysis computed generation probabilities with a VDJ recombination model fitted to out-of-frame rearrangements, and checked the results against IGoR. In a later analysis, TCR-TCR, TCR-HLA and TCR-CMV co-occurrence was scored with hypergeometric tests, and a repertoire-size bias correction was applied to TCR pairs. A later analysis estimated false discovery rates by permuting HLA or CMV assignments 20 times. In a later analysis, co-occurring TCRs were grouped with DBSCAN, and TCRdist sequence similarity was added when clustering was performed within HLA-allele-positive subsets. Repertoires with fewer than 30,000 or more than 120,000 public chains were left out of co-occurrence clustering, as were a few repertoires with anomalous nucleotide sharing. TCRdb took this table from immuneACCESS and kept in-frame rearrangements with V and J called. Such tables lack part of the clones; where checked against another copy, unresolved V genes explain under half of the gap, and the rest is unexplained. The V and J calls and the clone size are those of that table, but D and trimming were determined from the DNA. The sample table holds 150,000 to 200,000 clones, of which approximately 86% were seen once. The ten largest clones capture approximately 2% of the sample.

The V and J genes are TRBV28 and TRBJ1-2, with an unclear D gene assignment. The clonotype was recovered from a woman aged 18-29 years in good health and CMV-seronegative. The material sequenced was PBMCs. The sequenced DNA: TGTGCCGTAGAACCCCCAAACGGCTACACCTTC. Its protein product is CAVEPPNGYTF.